The clone carrying this TCR beta chain was counted between two and nine times. Its cognate antigen is unknown. This CDR3 has 14 residues. V gave up 4 bases and J gave up 3 bases; unmatched junction bases: 1. Germline V CDR1 and CDR2: KGHDR, SFDVKD. The data were taken from a study of T cells after yellow fever vaccination. In the study overall: SMART-Seq v4 Ultra Low Input prepared the low-cell-number fractions.

Researchers made TCR cDNA using 5'RACE template switching, and this step added a universal primer site and UMIs. One entry per CDR3 protein, called by TCRdb with MiXCR from the 5' RACE reads. The repertoire holds about 320,000 distinct CDR3 sequences, approximately 4.5% seen once, with roughly 21% in the top ten. Overall study findings and caveats: The CD4 compartment and the CD8 compartment contained a small share of clonotypes in common.

This clonotype originated in a young man who received the YFV17D yellow fever vaccine. The sequences come from PBMCs, collected 15 days after the yellow fever booster vaccination. V gene TRBV24-1 combines with J gene TRBJ2-3; 9 bases fit TRBD1. The DNA for the CDR3 is TGTGCCACCAGTGAGGGACAGGGAACAGATACGCAGTATTTT. This encodes CATSEGQGTDTQYF.